This T cell receptor (beta chain) was sequenced during a study of human thymus T cells. The study, taken as a whole, reports: Use of V and J genes seemed skewed within the thymic and blood repertoires.

The method was immunoSEQ multiplex PCR; TCRdb's version includes in-frame clones alone and lacks a portion of them. The sample yields more than 45,000 clones, 94% seen once. Infants served as donors; they were healthy and Finnish and were having corrective surgery for congenital heart defects. Only four of the eight donors provided an approximately 0.5-1 mL blood sample. Blood DNA came from all available leukocytes, not a fixed cell number. A word on this clone: Its specificity is unknown.

Trimming removed 6 bases from V and 3 bases from J; junction bases left unmatched: 6. Germline CDR1 is SGHRS and CDR2 is YFSETQ. The CDR3 is made up of 13 amino acids. The TCR comes from a boy younger than two with a congenital heart defect but otherwise immunologically healthy. The chain employs TRBV5-1 and TRBJ2-7; 7 positions match TRBD1. Sequenced: blood. The CDR3 region has the DNA TGCGCCAGCATCCGACAGGGAAGCTACGAGCAGTACTTC. This sequence encodes CASIRQGSYEQYF.